This TCR beta chain came from a study of blood T cells in healthy people across ages. General observations from the study: With donor CMV status unknown, expanded clonotype changes were possibly confounded. Older individuals had lower TCR beta diversity per million T cells (the decline was roughly linear). The diversity estimates, figures obtained from one million T cells, were considered underestimates.

A second PCR of roughly 6 to 12 cycles used a sample-barcoded 5' primer and a J-beta primer mix. TCRdb used MiXCR to reprocess the 5' RACE reads, holding one entry per CDR3 protein. The sample has about 830,000 distinct CDR3 sequences, around 68% seen once. CDR3 size: 16 residues. Germline-derived CDR1 and CDR2 are DFQATT and SNEGSKA (reference sequence). Concerning this clonotype itself: The antigen is not known.

The rearrangement uses TRBV20-1 and TRBJ2-4, with 14 positions matching TRBD2. The J call may be incorrect, as the DNA end agrees better with TRBJ2-5. Sequencing input: blood. The source is a man aged 25-45 years in good health. Written as DNA, the CDR3 is TGCAGTCAAACGACTAGCGGGGGGGCGCGAAGAGAGACCCAGTACTTC. As protein: CSQTTSGGARRETQYF.